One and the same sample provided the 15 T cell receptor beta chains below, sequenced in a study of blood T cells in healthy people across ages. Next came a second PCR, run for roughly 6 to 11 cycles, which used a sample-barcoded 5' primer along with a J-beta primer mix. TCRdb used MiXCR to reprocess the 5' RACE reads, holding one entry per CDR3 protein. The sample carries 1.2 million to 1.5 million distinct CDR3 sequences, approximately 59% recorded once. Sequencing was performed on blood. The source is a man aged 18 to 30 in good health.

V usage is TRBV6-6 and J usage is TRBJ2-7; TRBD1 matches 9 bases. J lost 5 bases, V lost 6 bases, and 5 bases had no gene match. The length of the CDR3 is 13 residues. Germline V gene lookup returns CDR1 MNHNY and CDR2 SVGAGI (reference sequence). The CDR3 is CASRQGAWDEQYF. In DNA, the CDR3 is TGTGCCAGCAGACAGGGGGCTTGGGACGAGCAGTACTTC.

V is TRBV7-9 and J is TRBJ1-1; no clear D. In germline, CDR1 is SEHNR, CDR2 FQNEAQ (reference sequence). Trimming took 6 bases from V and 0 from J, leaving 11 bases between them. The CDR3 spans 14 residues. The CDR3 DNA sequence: TGTGCCAGCAGGCCCGTCCAAATGAACACTGAAGCTTTCTTT. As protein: CASRPVQMNTEAFF.

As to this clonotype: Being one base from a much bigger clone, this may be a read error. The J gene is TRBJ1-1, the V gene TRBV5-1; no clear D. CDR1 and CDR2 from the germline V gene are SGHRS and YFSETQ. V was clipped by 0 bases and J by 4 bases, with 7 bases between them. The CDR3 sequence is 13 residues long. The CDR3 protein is CASSLEVTTEAFF. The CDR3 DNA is TGCGCCAGCAGCTTGGAAGTGACCACTGAAGCTTTCTTT.

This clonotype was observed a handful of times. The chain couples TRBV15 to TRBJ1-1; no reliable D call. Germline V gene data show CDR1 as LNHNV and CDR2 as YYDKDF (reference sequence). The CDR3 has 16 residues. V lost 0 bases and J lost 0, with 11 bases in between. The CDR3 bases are TGTGCCACCAGCAGAGATCCCGGTATGATGAACACTGAAGCTTTCTTT. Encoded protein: CATSRDPGMMNTEAFF. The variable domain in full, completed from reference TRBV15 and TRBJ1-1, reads DAMVIQNPRYQVTQFGKPVTLSCSQTLNHNVMYWYQQKSSQAPKLLFHYYDKDFNNEADTPDNFQSRRPNTSFCFLDIRSPGLGDTAMYLCATSRDPGMMNTEAFFGQGTRLTVV.

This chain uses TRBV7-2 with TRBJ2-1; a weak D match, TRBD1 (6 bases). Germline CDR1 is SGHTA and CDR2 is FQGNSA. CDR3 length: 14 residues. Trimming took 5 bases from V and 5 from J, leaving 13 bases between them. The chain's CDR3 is CASSLTDSNNEQFF. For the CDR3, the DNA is TGTGCCAGCAGCCTCACGGACAGTAACAATGAGCAGTTCTTC.

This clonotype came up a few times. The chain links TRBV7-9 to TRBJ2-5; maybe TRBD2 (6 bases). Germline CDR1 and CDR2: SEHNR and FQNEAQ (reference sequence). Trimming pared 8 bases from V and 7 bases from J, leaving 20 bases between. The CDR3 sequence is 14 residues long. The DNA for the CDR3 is TGTGCCAGCTCGGGGACTCCCGATCCCGTGACCCAGTACTTC. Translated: CASSGTPDPVTQYF.

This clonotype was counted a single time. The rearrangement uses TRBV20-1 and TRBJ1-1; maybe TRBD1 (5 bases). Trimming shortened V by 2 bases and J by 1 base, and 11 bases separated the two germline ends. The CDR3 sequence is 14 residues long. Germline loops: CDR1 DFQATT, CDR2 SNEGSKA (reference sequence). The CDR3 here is CSARRRQRNTEAFF. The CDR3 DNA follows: TGCAGTGCTAGACGAAGACAGAGGAACACTGAAGCTTTCTTT.

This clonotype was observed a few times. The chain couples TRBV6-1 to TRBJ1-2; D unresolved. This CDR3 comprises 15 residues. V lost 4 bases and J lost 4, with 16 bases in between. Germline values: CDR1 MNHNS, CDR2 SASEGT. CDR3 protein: CASSGLLGGGYGYTF. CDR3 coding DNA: TGTGCCAGCAGTGGCCTCCTGGGTGGCGGCTATGGCTACACCTTC.

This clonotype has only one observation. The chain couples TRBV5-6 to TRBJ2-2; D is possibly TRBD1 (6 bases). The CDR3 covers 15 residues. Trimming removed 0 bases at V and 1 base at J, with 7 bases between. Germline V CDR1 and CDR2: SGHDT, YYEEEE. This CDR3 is CASSLVDRNTGELFF. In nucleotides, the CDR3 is TGTGCCAGCAGCTTGGTGGACAGGAACACCGGGGAGCTGTTTTTT.

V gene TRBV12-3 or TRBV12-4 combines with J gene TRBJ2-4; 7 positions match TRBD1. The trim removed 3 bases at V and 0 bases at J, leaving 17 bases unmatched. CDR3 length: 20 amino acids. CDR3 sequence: CASSFKRPYEGALAKNIQYF. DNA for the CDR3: TGTGCCAGCAGTTTCAAGCGGCCGTACGAGGGGGCTTTAGCCAAAAACATTCAGTACTTC.

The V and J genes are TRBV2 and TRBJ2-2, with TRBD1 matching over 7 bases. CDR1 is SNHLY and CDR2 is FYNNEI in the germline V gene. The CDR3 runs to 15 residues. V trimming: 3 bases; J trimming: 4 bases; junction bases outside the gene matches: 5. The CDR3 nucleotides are TGTGCCAGCAGTGAGAACAGGGGATTCACCGGGGAGCTGTTTTTT. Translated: CASSENRGFTGELFF.

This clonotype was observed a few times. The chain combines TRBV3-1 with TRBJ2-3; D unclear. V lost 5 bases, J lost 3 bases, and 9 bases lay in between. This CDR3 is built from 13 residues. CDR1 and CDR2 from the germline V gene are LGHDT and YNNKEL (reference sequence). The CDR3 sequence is CASSFVETDTQYF. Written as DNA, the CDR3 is TGTGCCAGCAGCTTCGTAGAGACAGATACGCAGTATTTT.

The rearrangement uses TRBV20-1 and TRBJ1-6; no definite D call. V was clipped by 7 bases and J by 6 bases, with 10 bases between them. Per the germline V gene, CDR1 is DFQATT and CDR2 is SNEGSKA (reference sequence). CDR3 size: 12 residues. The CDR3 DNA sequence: TGCAGTGTCCGGGGTATTAATTCACCCCTCCACTTT. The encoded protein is CSVRGINSPLHF.

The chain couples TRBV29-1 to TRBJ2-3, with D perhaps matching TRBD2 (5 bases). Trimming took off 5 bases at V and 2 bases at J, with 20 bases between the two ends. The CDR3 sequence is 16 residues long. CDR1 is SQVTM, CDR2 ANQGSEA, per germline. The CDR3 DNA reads TGCAGCGTTTATCCTCTTGCGGGCTCCACCACAGATACGCAGTATTTT. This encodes CSVYPLAGSTTDTQYF.

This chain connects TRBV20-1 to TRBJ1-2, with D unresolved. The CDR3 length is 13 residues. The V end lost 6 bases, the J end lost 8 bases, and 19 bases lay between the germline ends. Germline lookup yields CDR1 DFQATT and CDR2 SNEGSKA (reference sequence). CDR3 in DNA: TGCAGTGCCCACGACACGGGGTTCGGAGGCTACACCTTC. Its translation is CSAHDTGFGGYTF.